This TCR beta chain emerged from a study of cytomegalovirus exposure and HLA in healthy donors. It was the roughly 120-subject validation cohort, separate from the 666-subject first cohort, to which the donors belonged. V was pared by 4 bases and J by 7 bases, with 8 bases of the junction left unmatched. Germline V CDR1 and CDR2: MNHEY, SVGAGI. The CDR3 loop spans 14 amino acids. A word on this clone: Its antigen remains unidentified.

Study-level points and caveats: That first-cohort TCR clusters tended to co-occur in the roughly 130 validation repertoires was found in a later analysis. The authors enumerated around 150 TCR beta chains as linked to cytomegalovirus.

The protocol was immunoSEQ multiplex PCR, while the TCRdb copy is restricted to in-frame clones and leaves out a portion. The sample has some 150,000 clones; approximately 86% are singletons. The sample taken for sequencing was PBMCs. V gene TRBV6-5 combines with J gene TRBJ1-2; 8 bases are shared with TRBD1. This clonotype was obtained from a man aged 18 to 29 in good health and CMV-seropositive. This chain's CDR3 is CASSSIGQGGGYTF. The CDR3 nucleotides read TGTGCCAGCAGTTCCATAGGACAGGGAGGTGGCTACACCTTC.